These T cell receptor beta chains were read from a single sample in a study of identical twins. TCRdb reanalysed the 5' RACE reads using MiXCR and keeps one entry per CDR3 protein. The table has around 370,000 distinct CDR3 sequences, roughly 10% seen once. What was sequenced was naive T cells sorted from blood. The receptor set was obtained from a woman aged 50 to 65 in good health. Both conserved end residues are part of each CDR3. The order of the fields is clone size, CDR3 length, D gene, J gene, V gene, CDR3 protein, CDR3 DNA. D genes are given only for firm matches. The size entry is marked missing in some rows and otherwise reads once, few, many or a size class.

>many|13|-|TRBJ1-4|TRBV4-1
CASSQGVIEKLFF
TGCGCCAGCAGCCAAGGGGTGATCGAAAAACTGTTTTTT
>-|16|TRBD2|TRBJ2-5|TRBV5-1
CASSLTAGGTLGTQYF
TGCGCCAGCAGCTTGACCGCGGGAGGGACCTTAGGGACCCAGTACTTC
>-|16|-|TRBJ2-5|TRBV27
CASSSRVGANQETQYF
TGTGCCAGCAGTTCTCGCGTAGGGGCTAATCAAGAGACCCAGTACTTC
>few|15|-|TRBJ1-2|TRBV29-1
CSVVEIRAGTEGYTF
TGCAGCGTTGTCGAGATAAGGGCGGGGACGGAAGGCTACACCTTC
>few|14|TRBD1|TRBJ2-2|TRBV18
CATTGQGGTGELFF
TGTGCCACAACCGGACAGGGTGGCACCGGGGAGCTGTTTTTT
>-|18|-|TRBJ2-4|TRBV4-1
CASSRLLAVSASKNIQYF
TGCGCCAGCAGCCGCCTACTGGCAGTTAGCGCCTCCAAAAACATTCAGTACTTC
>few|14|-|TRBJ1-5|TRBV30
CAWRGGNGNQPQHF
TGTGCCTGGAGGGGAGGGAATGGCAATCAGCCCCAGCATTTT
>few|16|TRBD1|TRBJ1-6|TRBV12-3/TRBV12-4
CASSFGTGFLSSTLHF
TGTGCCAGCAGTTTCGGGACAGGGTTTCTTTCTTCGACCCTCCACTTT
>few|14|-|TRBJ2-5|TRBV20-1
CSARGLLGGETQYF
TGCAGTGCTCGCGGACTATTGGGGGGAGAGACCCAGTACTTC
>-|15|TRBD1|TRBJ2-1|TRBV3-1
CASSQGTGTYNEQFF
TGTGCCAGCAGCCAAGGGACAGGAACTTACAATGAGCAGTTCTTC
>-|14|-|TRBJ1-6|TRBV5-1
CASSLGRTDSPLHF
TGCGCCAGCAGCTTGGGCCGGACCGATTCACCCCTCCACTTT
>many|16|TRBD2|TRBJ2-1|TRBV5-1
CASSPRRLAGSNEQFF
TGCGCCAGCAGCCCCAGGCGACTAGCGGGGTCCAATGAGCAGTTCTTC
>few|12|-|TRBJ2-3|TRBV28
CASLGVTDTQYF
TGTGCCAGCTTGGGGGTCACAGATACGCAGTATTTT
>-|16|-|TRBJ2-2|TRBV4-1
CASSQGFGSPTGELFF
TGCGCCAGCAGCCAAGGTTTCGGGAGCCCTACCGGGGAGCTGTTTTTT
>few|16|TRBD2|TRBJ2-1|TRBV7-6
CASSLLGGSRQNEQFF
TGTGCCAGCAGCTTACTAGGCGGGAGTAGGCAGAATGAGCAGTTCTTC
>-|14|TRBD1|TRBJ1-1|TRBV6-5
CASSPIQGYTEAFF
TGTGCCAGCAGCCCAATACAGGGGTACACTGAAGCTTTCTTT
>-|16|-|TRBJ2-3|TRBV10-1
CASSDVENPSTDTQYF
TGCGCCAGCAGTGATGTCGAAAACCCTAGCACAGATACGCAGTATTTT
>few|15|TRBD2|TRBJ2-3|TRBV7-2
CASSPHSGSSDTQYF
TGTGCCAGCAGCCCGCACAGCGGGAGCTCAGATACGCAGTATTTT
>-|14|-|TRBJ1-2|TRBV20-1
CSAPNYVSNYGYTF
TGCAGTGCTCCCAATTATGTCTCGAACTATGGCTACACCTTC
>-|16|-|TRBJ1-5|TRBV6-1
CASSERGDVGNQPQHF
TGTGCCAGCAGTGAAAGGGGGGACGTAGGGAATCAGCCCCAGCATTTT
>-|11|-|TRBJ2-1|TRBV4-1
CASSQAHEQFF
TGCGCCAGCAGCCAAGCCCATGAGCAGTTCTTC
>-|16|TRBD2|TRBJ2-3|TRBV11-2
CASSLLAGGLGDTQYF
TGTGCCAGCAGCCTACTAGCGGGAGGGCTGGGAGATACGCAGTATTTT
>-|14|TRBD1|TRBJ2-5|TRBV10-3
CAISTGTGGKTQYF
TGTGCCATCAGTACCGGGACAGGGGGGAAGACCCAGTACTTC
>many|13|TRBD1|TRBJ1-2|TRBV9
CASSVGTGYGYTF
TGTGCCAGCAGCGTAGGGACAGGCTATGGCTACACCTTC
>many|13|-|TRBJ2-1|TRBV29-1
CSVRRDAYNEQFF
TGCAGCGTTCGGCGGGACGCCTACAATGAGCAGTTCTTC
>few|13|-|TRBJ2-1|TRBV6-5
CASSYGEGGEQFF
TGTGCCAGCAGTTACGGGGAGGGGGGTGAGCAGTTCTTC
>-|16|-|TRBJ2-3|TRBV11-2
CASSLDSAGARDTQYF
TGTGCCAGCAGCTTAGATTCGGCAGGGGCAAGAGATACGCAGTATTTT
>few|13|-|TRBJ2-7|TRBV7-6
CASSLVPFYEQYF
TGTGCCAGCAGCTTAGTTCCCTTCTACGAGCAGTACTTC
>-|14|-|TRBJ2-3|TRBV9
CASSVVDSLGTQYF
TGTGCCAGCAGCGTAGTCGACTCGTTGGGTACGCAGTATTTT
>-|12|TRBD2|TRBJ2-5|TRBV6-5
CASKGGEKAQYF
TGTGCCAGCAAGGGAGGGGAGAAGGCCCAGTACTTC
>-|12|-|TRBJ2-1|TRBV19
CASSPWVGEKFF
TGTGCCAGTAGCCCATGGGTAGGGGAGAAGTTCTTC
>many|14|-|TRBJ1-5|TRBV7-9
CASSLEGGIQPQHF
TGTGCCAGCAGCTTAGAGGGGGGTATTCAGCCCCAGCATTTT
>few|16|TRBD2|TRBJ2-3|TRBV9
CASRRGSGLATDTQYF
TGTGCCAGCAGGCGCGGGAGTGGGTTGGCAACAGATACGCAGTATTTT
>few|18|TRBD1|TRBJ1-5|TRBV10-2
CASSESLSHGQGGQPQHF
TGCGCCAGCAGTGAGTCCCTATCCCATGGACAGGGGGGTCAGCCCCAGCATTTT
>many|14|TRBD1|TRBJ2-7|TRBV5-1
CASSQRTGPYEQYF
TGCGCCAGCAGCCAAAGGACAGGGCCCTACGAGCAGTACTTC
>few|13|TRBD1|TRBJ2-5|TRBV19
CASSGGQKETQYF
TGTGCCAGTAGTGGGGGACAGAAAGAGACCCAGTACTTC
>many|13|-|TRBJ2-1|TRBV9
CASSVGSNNEQFF
TGTGCCAGCAGCGTAGGCTCCAACAATGAGCAGTTCTTC
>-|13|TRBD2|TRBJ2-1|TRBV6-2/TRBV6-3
CASRPRTSPEQFF
TGTGCCAGCCGGCCCCGGACTAGTCCTGAGCAGTTCTTC
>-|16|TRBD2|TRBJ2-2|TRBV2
CASSGLAGIPAGELFF
TGTGCCAGCAGCGGACTAGCGGGGATCCCGGCCGGGGAGCTGTTTTTT
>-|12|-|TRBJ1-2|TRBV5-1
CASSHSGPGYTF
TGCGCCAGCAGCCATTCAGGGCCCGGCTACACCTTC
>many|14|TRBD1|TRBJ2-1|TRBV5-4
CASSQDRAWNEQFF
TGTGCCAGCAGCCAGGACAGGGCATGGAATGAGCAGTTCTTC
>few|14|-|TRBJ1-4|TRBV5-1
CASSTSGANEKLFF
TGCGCCAGCAGCACTTCAGGGGCTAATGAAAAACTGTTTTTT
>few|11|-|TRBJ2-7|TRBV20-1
CSASQGDEQYF
TGCAGTGCCTCTCAGGGTGACGAGCAGTACTTC
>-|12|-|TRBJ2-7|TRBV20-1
CSARDLGLPLIF
TGCAGTGCTAGAGATTTGGGACTCCCTCTAATCTTC
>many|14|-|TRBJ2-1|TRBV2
CASSVTAGKNEQFF
TGTGCCAGCAGTGTTACGGCCGGGAAGAATGAGCAGTTCTTC
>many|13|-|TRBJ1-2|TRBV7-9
CASSLVANYGYTF
TGTGCCAGCAGCTTAGTTGCTAACTATGGCTACACCTTT
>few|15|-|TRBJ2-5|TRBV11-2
CASSLGDRRRETQYF
TGTGCCAGCAGCTTAGGGGACCGGAGACGTGAGACCCAGTACTTC
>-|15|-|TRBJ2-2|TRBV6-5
CASRVPGRDTGELFF
TGTGCCAGCAGAGTACCGGGACGGGATACCGGGGAGCTGTTTTTT
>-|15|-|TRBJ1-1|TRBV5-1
CASSLVRGMNTEAFF
TGCGCCAGCAGCTTGGTTCGGGGAATGAACACTGAAGCTTTCTTT
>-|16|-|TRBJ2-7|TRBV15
CATSRDPGLSSYEQYF
TGTGCCACCAGCAGAGATCCGGGTCTTAGCTCCTACGAGCAGTACTTC
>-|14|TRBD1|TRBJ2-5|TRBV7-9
CASSRDSGGETQYF
TGTGCCAGCAGTCGGGACAGTGGAGGAGAGACCCAGTACTTC
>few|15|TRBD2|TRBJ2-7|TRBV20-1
CSARDPLGDYGEQYF
TGCAGTGCTAGAGATCCATTAGGGGACTATGGCGAGCAGTACTTC
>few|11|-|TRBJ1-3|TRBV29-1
CSVRSGNTIYF
TGCAGCGTTAGGTCCGGAAACACCATATATTTT
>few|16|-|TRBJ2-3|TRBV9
CASSQSPLGRTDTQYF
TGTGCCAGCAGCCAGTCCCCCCTAGGGCGGACAGATACGCAGTATTTT
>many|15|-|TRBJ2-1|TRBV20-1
CSAPVVHVTYNEQFF
TGCAGTGCTCCCGTGGTCCATGTTACCTACAATGAGCAGTTCTTC
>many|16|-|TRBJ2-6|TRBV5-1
CASSPGTFSGANVLTF
TGCGCCAGCAGTCCCGGGACATTCTCCGGGGCCAACGTCCTGACTTTC